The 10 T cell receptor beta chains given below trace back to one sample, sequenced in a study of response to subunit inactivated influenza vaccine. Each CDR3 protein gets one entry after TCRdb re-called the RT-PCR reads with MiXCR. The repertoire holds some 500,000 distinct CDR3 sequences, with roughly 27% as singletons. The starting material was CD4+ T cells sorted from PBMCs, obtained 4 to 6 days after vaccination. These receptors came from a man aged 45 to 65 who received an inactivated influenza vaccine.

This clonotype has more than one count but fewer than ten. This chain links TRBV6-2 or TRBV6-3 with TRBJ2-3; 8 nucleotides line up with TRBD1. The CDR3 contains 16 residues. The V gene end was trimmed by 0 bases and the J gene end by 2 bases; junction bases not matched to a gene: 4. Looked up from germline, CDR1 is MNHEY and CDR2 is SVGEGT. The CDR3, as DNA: TGTGCCAGCAGTTACTCGACAGGGGTGGACACAGATACGCAGTATTTT. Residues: CASSYSTGVDTDTQYF.

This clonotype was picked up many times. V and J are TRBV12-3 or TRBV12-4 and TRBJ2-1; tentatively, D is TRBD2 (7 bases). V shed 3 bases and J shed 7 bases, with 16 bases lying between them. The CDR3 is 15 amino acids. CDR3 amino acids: CASSFFGGPGNEQFF. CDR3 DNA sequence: TGTGCCAGCAGTTTCTTCGGGGGGCCCGGAAATGAGCAGTTCTTC.

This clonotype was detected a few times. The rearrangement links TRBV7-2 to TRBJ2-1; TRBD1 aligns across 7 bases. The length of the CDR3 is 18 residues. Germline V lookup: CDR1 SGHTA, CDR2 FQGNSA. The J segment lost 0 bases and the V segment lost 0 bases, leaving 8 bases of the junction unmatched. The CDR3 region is CASSLAGTAEYSYNEQFF. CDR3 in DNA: TGTGCCAGCAGCTTAGCCGGGACAGCCGAATACTCCTACAATGAGCAGTTCTTC.

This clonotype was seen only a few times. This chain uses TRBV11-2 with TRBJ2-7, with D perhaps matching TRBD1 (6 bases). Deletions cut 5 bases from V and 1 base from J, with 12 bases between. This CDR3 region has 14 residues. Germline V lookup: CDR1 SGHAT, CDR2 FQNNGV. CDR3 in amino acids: CASSGLGASYEQYF. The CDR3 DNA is TGTGCCAGCAGCGGACTGGGGGCTTCCTACGAGCAGTACTTC.

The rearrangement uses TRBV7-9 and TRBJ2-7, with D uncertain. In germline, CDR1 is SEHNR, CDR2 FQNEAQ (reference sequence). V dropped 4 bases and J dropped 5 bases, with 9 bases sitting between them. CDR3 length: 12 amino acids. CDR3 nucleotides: TGTGCCAGCAGCTCCTTGTTCCACGAGCAGTACTTC. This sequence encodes CASSSLFHEQYF.

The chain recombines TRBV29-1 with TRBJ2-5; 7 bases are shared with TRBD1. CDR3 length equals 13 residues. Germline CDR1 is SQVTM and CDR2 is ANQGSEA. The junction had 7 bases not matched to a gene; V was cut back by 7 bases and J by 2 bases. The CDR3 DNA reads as TGCAGCGGCCGGGACAGTCTACAAGAGACCCAGTACTTC. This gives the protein CSGRDSLQETQYF.

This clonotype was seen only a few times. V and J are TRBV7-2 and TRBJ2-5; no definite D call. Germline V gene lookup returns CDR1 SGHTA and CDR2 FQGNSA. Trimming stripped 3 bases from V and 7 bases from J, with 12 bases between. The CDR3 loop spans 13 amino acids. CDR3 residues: CASSFTQPGTQYF. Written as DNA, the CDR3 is TGTGCCAGCAGCTTCACCCAGCCTGGGACCCAGTACTTC.

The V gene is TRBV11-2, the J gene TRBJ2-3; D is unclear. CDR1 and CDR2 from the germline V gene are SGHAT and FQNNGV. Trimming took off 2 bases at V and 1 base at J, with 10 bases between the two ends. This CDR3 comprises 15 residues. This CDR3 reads CASSLLLAGTDTQYF. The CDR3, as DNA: TGTGCCAGCAGCTTACTTCTTGCGGGCACAGATACGCAGTATTTT.

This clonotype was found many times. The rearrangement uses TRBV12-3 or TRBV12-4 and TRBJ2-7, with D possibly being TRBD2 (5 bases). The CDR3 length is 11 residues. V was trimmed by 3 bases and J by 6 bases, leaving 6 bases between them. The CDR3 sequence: CASSLGSEQYF. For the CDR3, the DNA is TGTGCCAGCAGTTTGGGGAGCGAGCAGTACTTC.

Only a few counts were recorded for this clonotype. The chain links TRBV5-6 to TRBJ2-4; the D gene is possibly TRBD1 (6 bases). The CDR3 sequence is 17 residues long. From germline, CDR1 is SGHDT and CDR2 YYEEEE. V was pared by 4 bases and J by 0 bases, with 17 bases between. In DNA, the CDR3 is TGTGCCAGCAGCCCGTCAAAACAGGGACGAGCCAAAAACATTCAGTACTTC. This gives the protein CASSPSKQGRAKNIQYF.